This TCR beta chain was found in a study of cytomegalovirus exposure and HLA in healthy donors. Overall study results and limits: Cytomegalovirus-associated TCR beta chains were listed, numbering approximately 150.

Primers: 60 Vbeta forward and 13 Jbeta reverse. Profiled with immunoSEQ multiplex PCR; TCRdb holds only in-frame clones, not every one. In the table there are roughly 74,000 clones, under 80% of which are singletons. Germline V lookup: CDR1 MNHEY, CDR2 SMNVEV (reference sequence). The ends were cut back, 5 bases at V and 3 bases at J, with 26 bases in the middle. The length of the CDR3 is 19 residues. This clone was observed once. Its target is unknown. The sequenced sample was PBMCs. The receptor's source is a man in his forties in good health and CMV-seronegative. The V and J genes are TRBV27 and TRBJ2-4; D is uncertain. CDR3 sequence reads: CASSPTPELLNGGKNIQYF. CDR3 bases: TGTGCCAGCAGTCCAACCCCTGAACTCCTCAATGGTGGCAAAAACATTCAGTACTTC.